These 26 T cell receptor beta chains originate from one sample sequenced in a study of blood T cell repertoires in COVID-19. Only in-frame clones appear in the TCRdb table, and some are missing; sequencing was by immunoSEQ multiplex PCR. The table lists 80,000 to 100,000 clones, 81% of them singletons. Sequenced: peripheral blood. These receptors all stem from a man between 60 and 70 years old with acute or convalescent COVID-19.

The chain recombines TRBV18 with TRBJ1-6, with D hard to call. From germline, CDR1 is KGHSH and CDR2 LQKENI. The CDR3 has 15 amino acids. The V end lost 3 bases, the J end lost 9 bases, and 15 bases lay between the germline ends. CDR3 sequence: CASSPFDGRGSPLHF. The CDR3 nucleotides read TGTGCCAGCTCACCGTTTGACGGTCGAGGTTCACCCCTCCACTTT.

The CDR3 nucleotides read TGTGCCAGCAGCCTCCGGGACAGGGGGACCACTGAAGCTTTCTTT. Translated: CASSLRDRGTTEAFF. This chain uses TRBV7-3 with TRBJ1-1; 11 nucleotides agree with TRBD1. Germline assignment: CDR1 SGHTA and CDR2 FQGTGA. The length of the CDR3 is 15 residues. The trim removed 5 bases at V and 4 bases at J, leaving 6 bases unmatched.

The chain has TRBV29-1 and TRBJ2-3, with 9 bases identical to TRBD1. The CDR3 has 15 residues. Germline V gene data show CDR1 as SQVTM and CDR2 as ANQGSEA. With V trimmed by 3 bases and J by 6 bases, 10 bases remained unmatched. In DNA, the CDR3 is TGCAGCGTTGAGGCCTGGGACAGGGCCCCCGATACGCAGTATTTT. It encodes CSVEAWDRAPDTQYF.

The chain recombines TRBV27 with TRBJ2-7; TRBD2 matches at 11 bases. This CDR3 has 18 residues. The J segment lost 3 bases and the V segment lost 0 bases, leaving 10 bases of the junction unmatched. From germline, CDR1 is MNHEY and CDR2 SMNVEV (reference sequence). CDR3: CASSLSIIAGGSGYEQYF. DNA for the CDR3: TGTGCCAGCAGTTTATCGATAATAGCGGGAGGGAGCGGCTACGAGCAGTACTTC.

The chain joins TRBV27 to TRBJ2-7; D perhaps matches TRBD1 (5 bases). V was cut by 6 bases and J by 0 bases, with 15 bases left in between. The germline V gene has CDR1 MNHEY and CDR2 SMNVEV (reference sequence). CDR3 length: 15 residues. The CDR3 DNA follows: TGTGCCAGCAGGAGCAGGGTTCTGAGCTCCTACGAGCAGTACTTC. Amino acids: CASRSRVLSSYEQYF.

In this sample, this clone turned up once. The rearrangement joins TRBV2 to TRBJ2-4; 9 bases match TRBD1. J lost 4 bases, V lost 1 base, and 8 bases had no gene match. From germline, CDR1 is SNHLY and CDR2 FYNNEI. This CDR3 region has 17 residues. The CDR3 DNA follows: TGTGCCAGCAGTGAAGGCGAGTGGGACAGGGAAAAAAACATTCAGTACTTC. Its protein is CASSEGEWDREKNIQYF.

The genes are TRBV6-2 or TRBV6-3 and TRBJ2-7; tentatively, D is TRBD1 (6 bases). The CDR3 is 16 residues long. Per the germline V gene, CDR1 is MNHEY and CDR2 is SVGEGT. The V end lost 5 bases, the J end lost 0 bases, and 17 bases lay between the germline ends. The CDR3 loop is CASSQRQDSYSYEQYF. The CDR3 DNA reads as TGTGCCAGCAGTCAACGACAGGATTCTTACTCCTACGAGCAGTACTTC.

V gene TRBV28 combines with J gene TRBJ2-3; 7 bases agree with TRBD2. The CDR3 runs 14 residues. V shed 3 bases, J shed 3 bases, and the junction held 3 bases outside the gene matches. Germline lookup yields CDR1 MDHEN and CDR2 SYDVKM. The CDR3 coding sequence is TGTGCCAGCAGTTTTGACGGGAGGACAGATACGCAGTATTTT. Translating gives CASSFDGRTDTQYF.

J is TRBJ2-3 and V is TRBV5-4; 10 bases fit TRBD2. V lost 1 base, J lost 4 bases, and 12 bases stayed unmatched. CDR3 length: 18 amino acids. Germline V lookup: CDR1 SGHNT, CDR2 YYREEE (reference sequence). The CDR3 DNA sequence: TGTGCCAGCAGCTTGTATAGGATAGCGGGGGGCCTGGCAGATACGCAGTATTTT. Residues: CASSLYRIAGGLADTQYF.

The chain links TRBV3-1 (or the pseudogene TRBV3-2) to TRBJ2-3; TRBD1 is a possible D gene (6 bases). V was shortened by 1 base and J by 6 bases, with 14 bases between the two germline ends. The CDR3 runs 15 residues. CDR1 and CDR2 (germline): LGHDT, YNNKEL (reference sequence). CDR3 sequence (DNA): TGTGCCAGCAGCCAAGTAACAGGGTTAACGGATACGCAGTATTTT. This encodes CASSQVTGLTDTQYF.

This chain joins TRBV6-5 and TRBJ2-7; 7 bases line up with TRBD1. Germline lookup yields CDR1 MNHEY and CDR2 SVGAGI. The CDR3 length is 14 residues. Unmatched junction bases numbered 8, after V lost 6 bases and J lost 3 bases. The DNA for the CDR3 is TGTGCCAGCAGAATACAGGGGTCCGGCTACGAGCAGTACTTC. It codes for CASRIQGSGYEQYF.

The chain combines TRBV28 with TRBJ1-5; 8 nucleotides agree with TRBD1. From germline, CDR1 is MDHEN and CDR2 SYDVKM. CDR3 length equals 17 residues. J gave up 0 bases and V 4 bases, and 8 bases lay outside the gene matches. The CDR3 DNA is TGTGCCAGCAGTTCGATGGACAGGGAATATAGCAATCAGCCCCAGCATTTT. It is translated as CASSSMDREYSNQPQHF. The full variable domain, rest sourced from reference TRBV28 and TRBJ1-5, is DVKVTQSSRYLVKRTGEKVFLECVQDMDHENMFWYRQDPGLGLRLIYFSYDVKMKEKGDIPEGYSVSREKKERFSLILESASTNQTSMYLCASSSMDREYSNQPQHFGDGTRLSIL.

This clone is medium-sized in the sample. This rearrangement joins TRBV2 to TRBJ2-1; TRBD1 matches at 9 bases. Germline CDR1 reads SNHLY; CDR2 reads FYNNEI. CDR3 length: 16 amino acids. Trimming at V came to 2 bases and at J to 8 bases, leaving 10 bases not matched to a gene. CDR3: CASSEIPRQGGDEQFF. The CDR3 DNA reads TGTGCCAGCAGTGAAATCCCACGACAGGGGGGAGATGAGCAGTTCTTC. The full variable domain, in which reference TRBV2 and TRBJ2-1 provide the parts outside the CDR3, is EPEVTQTPSHQVTQMGQEVILRCVPISNHLYFYWYRQILGQKVEFLVSFYNNEISEKSEIFDDQFSVERPDGSNFTLKIRSTKLEDSAMYFCASSEIPRQGGDEQFFGPGTRLTVL.

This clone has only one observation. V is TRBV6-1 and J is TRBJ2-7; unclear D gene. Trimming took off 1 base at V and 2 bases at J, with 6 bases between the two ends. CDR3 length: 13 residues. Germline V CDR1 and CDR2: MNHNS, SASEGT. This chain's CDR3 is CASSEGQPYEQYF. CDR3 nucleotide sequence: TGTGCCAGCAGTGAAGGACAACCCTACGAGCAGTACTTC.

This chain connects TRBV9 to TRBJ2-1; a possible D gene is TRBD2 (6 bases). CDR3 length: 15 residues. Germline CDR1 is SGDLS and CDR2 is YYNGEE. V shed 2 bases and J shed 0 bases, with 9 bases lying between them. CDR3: CASSVWGGSYNEQFF. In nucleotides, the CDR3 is TGTGCCAGCAGCGTGTGGGGAGGCTCCTACAATGAGCAGTTCTTC.

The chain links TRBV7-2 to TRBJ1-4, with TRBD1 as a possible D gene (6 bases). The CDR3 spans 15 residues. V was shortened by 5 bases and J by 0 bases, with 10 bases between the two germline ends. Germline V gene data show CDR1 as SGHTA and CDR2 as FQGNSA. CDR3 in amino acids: CASSRDTSTNEKLFF. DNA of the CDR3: TGTGCCAGCAGCAGGGACACTTCAACTAATGAAAAACTGTTTTTT.

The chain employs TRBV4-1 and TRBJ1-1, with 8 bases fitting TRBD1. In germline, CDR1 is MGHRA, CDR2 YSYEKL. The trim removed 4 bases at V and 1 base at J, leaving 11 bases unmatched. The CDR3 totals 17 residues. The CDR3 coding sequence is TGCGCCAGCAGCCCAGGACCCCGCACAGGGGGGAACACTGAAGCTTTCTTT. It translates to CASSPGPRTGGNTEAFF.

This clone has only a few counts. The CDR3 loop is CASSEYNGVTQYF. CDR3 sequence (DNA): TGTGCCAGCAGTGAATATAACGGGGTTACGCAGTATTTT. The V call is TRBV25-1, the J call TRBJ2-3, with a possible D match to TRBD2 (5 bases). Trimming removed 0 bases at V and 8 bases at J, with 9 bases between. Germline V gene lookup returns CDR1 MGHDK and CDR2 SYGVNS. This CDR3 is 13 amino acids long.

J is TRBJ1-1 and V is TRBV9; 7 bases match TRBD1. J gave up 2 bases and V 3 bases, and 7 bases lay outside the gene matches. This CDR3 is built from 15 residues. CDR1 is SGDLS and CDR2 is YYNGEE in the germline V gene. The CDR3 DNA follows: TGTGCCAGCAGCGGCGCCGGGACAGTAAACACTGAAGCTTTCTTT. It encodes CASSGAGTVNTEAFF.

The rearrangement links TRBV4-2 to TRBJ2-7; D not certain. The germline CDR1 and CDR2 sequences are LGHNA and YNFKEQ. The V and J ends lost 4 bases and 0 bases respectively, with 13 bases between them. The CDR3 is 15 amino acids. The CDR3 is CASSLFHTNSYEQYF. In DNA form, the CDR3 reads TGTGCCAGCAGCCTCTTCCATACTAACTCCTACGAGCAGTACTTC.

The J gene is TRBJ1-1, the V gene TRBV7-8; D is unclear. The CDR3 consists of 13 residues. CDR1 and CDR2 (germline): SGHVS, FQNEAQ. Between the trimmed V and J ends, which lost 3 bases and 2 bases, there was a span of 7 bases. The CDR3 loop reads CASSFTVNTEAFF. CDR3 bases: TGTGCCAGCAGCTTTACAGTAAACACTGAAGCTTTCTTT.

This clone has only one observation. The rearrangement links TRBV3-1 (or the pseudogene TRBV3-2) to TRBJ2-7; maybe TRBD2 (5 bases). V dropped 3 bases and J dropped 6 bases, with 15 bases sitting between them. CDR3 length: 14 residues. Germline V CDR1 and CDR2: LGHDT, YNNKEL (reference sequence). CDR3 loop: CASSHSTWESEQYF. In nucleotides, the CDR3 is TGTGCCAGCAGCCATTCCACGTGGGAGAGCGAGCAGTACTTC.

The CDR3 protein is CASSSALRQTTDTQYF. CDR3 in DNA: TGTGCCAGCAGCTCGGCCCTGAGACAGACCACAGATACGCAGTATTTT. The J gene is TRBJ2-3, the V gene TRBV7-2, with D perhaps TRBD1 (5 bases). The CDR3 has 16 amino acids. Germline V gene data show CDR1 as SGHTA and CDR2 as FQGNSA. Trimming shortened V by 4 bases and J by 2 bases, and 16 bases separated the two germline ends.

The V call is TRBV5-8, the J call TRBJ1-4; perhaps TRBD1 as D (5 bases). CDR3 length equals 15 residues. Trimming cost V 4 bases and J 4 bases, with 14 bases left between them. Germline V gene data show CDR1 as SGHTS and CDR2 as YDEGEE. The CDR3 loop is CASSKGRGSNEKLFF. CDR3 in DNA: TGTGCCAGCAGCAAAGGACGGGGGAGTAATGAAAAACTGTTTTTT.

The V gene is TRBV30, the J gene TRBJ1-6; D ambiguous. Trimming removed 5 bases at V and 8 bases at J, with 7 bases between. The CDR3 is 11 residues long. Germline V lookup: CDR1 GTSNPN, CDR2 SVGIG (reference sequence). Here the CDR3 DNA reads TGTGCCTGGGGACGGGATTCACCCCTCCACTTT. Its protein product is CAWGRDSPLHF.

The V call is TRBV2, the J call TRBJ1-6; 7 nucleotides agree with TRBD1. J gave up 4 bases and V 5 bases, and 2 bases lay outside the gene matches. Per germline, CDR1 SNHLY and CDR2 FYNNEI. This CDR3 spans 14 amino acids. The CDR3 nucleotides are TGTGCCAGCAGTTCGACAGGGTATAATTCACCCCTCCACTTT. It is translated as CASSSTGYNSPLHF.